These 17 T cell receptor beta chains were all obtained from the same sample, sequenced in a study of OX40 agonist ivuxolimab in advanced cancers. Produced via immunoSEQ multiplex PCR; TCRdb's table is partial and in-frame only. The table lists about 90,000 clones, 90% of them singletons, with 6.5% to 9% in the top ten. Here the sequenced sample was CD4+ or CD8+ T cells sorted from blood, taken in a trial of the OX40 agonist ivuxolimab. The receptor set was obtained from an adult with an advanced solid tumor such as melanoma, head and neck, liver or kidney cancer.

The chain links TRBV27 to TRBJ1-2, with a tentative D call TRBD1 (6 bases). The CDR3 runs to 15 residues. With 3 bases removed from V and 5 bases from J, the gap between germline ends came to 16 bases. Germline lookup yields CDR1 MNHEY and CDR2 SMNVEV (reference sequence). The CDR3 is CASSFYEDSRYGYTF. As DNA, the CDR3 is TGTGCCAGCAGTTTCTACGAGGACAGCCGGTATGGCTACACCTTC.

The V gene is TRBV11-3, the J gene TRBJ2-5; D unresolved. Trimming shortened V by 4 bases and J by 4 bases, and 4 bases separated the two germline ends. The CDR3 runs to 11 residues. The germline CDR1 and CDR2 sequences are SGHNT and YENEEA. In DNA, the CDR3 is TGTGCCAGCAGCTCGAGAGAGACCCAGTACTTC. Translating gives CASSSRETQYF.

The rearrangement joins TRBV4-1 to TRBJ2-3; tentative D call: TRBD2 (5 bases). V was shortened by 0 bases and J by 2 bases, with 9 bases between the two germline ends. Germline CDR1 MGHRA, CDR2 YSYEKL. The CDR3 loop spans 15 amino acids. CDR3: CASSQEGAATDTQYF. The CDR3 DNA reads TGCGCCAGCAGCCAAGAAGGAGCGGCCACAGATACGCAGTATTTT.

The chain recombines TRBV9 with TRBJ2-1, with 7 nucleotides matching TRBD1. CDR1 is SGDLS and CDR2 is YYNGEE in the germline V gene. The CDR3 is 14 amino acids. The V gene end was trimmed by 0 bases and the J gene end by 6 bases; junction bases not matched to a gene: 3. CDR3 sequence: CASSVAGGVNEQFF. CDR3 nucleotides: TGTGCCAGCAGCGTAGCAGGGGGAGTCAATGAGCAGTTCTTC.

The chain recombines TRBV5-1 with TRBJ2-3; 8 nucleotides match TRBD1. The CDR3 is 16 residues long. The V gene end was trimmed by 1 base and the J gene end by 0 bases; junction bases not matched to a gene: 4. Germline assignment: CDR1 SGHRS and CDR2 YFSETQ. Written as DNA, the CDR3 is TGCGCCAGCAGCTTGACTACAGGGGGTAGCACAGATACGCAGTATTTT. Protein sequence: CASSLTTGGSTDTQYF.

V is TRBV30 and J is TRBJ2-5; 10 bases align to TRBD1. Trimming removed 5 bases from V and 4 bases from J; junction bases left unmatched: 10. Germline CDR1 reads GTSNPN; CDR2 reads SVGIG (reference sequence). There are 15 residues in the CDR3. The CDR3 loop is CAWSTGQGDGETQYF. The CDR3, as DNA: TGTGCCTGGTCAACCGGACAGGGGGACGGAGAGACCCAGTACTTC.

DNA for the CDR3: TGCGCCAGCAGCTTGGTTCTAGCGGGGGAAGGGGAGCAGTACTTC. This sequence encodes CASSLVLAGEGEQYF. The gene calls are TRBV5-1 and TRBJ2-7, with 10 nucleotides matching TRBD2. The CDR3 is made up of 15 amino acids. Germline CDR1 is SGHRS and CDR2 is YFSETQ. V lost 0 bases, J lost 7 bases, and 7 bases stayed unmatched.

V gene TRBV6-1 combines with J gene TRBJ1-1; D is unclear. The CDR3 has 13 amino acids. The germline V gene encodes CDR1 MNHNS and CDR2 SASEGT. V lost 3 bases and J 4 bases, leaving 9 bases between the germline ends. CDR3 amino acids: CASSDLVFTEAFF. The CDR3 nucleotides are TGTGCCAGCAGTGATTTGGTCTTCACTGAAGCTTTCTTT.

This rearrangement joins TRBV7-9 to TRBJ1-4; 7 nucleotides agree with TRBD1. In germline, CDR1 is SEHNR, CDR2 FQNEAQ (reference sequence). The trim removed 6 bases at V and 7 bases at J, leaving 2 bases unmatched. The CDR3 runs 12 residues. DNA for the CDR3: TGTGCCAGCAGATCAGGGGGTGAAAAACTGTTTTTT. Its translation: CASRSGGEKLFF.

The V and J genes are TRBV2 and TRBJ2-7; TRBD2 matches 13 bases. This CDR3 contains 14 residues. V lost 7 bases and J lost 2; bases outside the gene matches: 2. CDR1 and CDR2 (germline): SNHLY, FYNNEI. The CDR3 nucleotides read TGTGCCAGCATTACTAGCGGGAGGGCCTACGAGCAGTACTTC. Amino acid sequence: CASITSGRAYEQYF.

V and J are TRBV11-2 and TRBJ2-3, with 9 bases lining up with TRBD2. The CDR3 runs 18 residues. Germline V gives CDR1 SGHAT, CDR2 FQNNGV. V was pared by 3 bases and J by 4 bases, with 14 bases of the junction left unmatched. CDR3 in amino acids: CASSFRASGRGGPDTQYF. CDR3 coding DNA: TGTGCCAGCAGCTTCCGAGCATCGGGGCGGGGGGGACCAGATACGCAGTATTTT.

The CDR3 DNA is TGTGCCTGGGCACGGGGCATGAACACTGAAGCTTTCTTT. Translated: CAWARGMNTEAFF. The chain joins TRBV30 to TRBJ1-1; weak D call: TRBD1 (5 bases). The germline V and J ends were trimmed by 5 bases and 0 bases, with 10 bases remaining between them. The CDR3 is 13 residues long. Germline V gene sequence: CDR1 GTSNPN, CDR2 SVGIG (reference sequence).

The chain uses TRBV6-6 and TRBJ2-4, with TRBD2 matching over 8 bases. V shed 2 bases and J 5 bases; nucleotides not matched to a gene: 8. The CDR3 spans 16 residues. Per the germline V gene, CDR1 is MNHNY and CDR2 is SVGAGI (reference sequence). The CDR3 spells CASSYIGRAPENIQYF. In DNA form, the CDR3 reads TGTGCCAGCAGTTACATCGGGAGGGCCCCAGAAAACATTCAGTACTTC.

The genes are TRBV4-1 and TRBJ2-5; 7 bases align to TRBD1. The germline V gene encodes CDR1 MGHRA and CDR2 YSYEKL. V gave up 4 bases and J gave up 1 base; unmatched junction bases: 3. The CDR3 contains 14 residues. The CDR3 DNA reads TGCGCCAGCAGCCCGCACAGGGGCCAAGAGACCCAGTACTTC. This encodes CASSPHRGQETQYF.

V and J are TRBV2 and TRBJ1-4, with D perhaps matching TRBD1 (5 bases). V lost 5 bases and J 7 bases, leaving 17 bases between the germline ends. CDR1 and CDR2 (germline): SNHLY, FYNNEI. The CDR3 runs 15 residues. The CDR3 sequence: CASSSPGGVSEKLFF. In DNA, the CDR3 is TGTGCCAGCAGTTCCCCGGGGGGAGTTAGTGAAAAACTGTTTTTT.

This chain joins TRBV27 and TRBJ1-5; no clear D. This CDR3 is 13 amino acids long. V was pared by 4 bases and J by 0 bases, with 4 bases between. CDR1 and CDR2 (germline): MNHEY, SMNVEV (reference sequence). The CDR3 DNA follows: TGTGCCAGCAGTTATAATAGCAATCAGCCCCAGCATTTT. Encoded protein: CASSYNSNQPQHF.

This rearrangement joins TRBV2 to TRBJ2-5; no clear D gene. The closer fit of TRBJ2-7 to the DNA end suggests the J call may be wrong. In germline, CDR1 is SNHLY, CDR2 FYNNEI. The CDR3 is 14 residues long. The CDR3 here is CASSEGSRVYEQYF. The CDR3 nucleotides are TGTGCCAGCAGTGAAGGGTCACGAGTCTACGAGCAGTACTTC.